Following are 3 T cell receptor beta chains from one sample sequenced in a study of shared clonotypes between healthy human individuals. The data were produced by immunoSEQ multiplex PCR, yet TCRdb's version contains in-frame clones alone and is incomplete. Of roughly 2.2 million clones listed, 85% to 95% are singletons. The specimen sequenced was naive CD4+ T cells from PBMCs. Stated subset: CD45RA+ positively selected. Receptor source: a man younger than 30 in good health. Some clones in this sample may be carry-over from other donors' samples.

The chain links TRBV27 to TRBJ2-5; the D gene could be TRBD1 or TRBD2 (5 bases each). V lost 4 bases and J 2 bases, leaving 8 bases between the germline ends. CDR1 is MNHEY and CDR2 is SMNVEV in the germline V gene (reference sequence). The CDR3 length is 13 residues. The CDR3 DNA is TGTGCCAGCAGTTGGGACGGACAAGAGACCCAGTACTTC. Encoded protein: CASSWDGQETQYF.

V gene TRBV28 combines with J gene TRBJ1-2, with 9 bases matching TRBD1. Germline V lookup: CDR1 MDHEN, CDR2 SYDVKM. CDR3 size: 14 residues. The J segment lost 7 bases and the V segment lost 5 bases, leaving 8 bases of the junction unmatched. CDR3 residues: CASSPLQGAGGYTF. CDR3 DNA sequence: TGTGCCAGCAGTCCGCTACAGGGGGCAGGTGGCTACACCTTC.

The chain uses TRBV7-7 and TRBJ2-5; 7 nucleotides align to TRBD1. The CDR3 consists of 13 residues. The junction had 5 bases not matched to a gene; V was cut back by 5 bases and J by 5 bases. Germline loops: CDR1 SSHAT, CDR2 FNYEAQ (reference sequence). The CDR3 nucleotides read TGTGCCAGCAGCCGCGACAGGGTTGAGACCCAGTACTTC. It codes for CASSRDRVETQYF.